A single sample is the source of the 2 T cell receptor beta chains below, sequenced in a study of spatial heterogeneity in lung cancer. Study results and limitations: Intratumoral expanded alpha and beta TCR counts were found to track tumor mutation counts.

TCRdb itself ran the 5' RACE reads through MiXCR, one entry per CDR3 protein. The table records about 16,000 distinct CDR3 sequences, 5.8% of them present only once. The time point: sample taken at primary tumor resection. Antigens for these TCRs are unknown. The sequencing used lung tumor tissue, collected at surgery. These receptors were obtained from a female donor with early-stage non-small cell lung cancer.

This clonotype occurred many times. Within a library made for alpha chains, this beta chain is off target, and its count is uninformative. V usage is TRBV18 and J usage is TRBJ2-7; 9 bases map to TRBD1. The CDR3 is 14 amino acids. V lost 6 bases and J lost 1; bases outside the gene matches: 4. Per germline, CDR1 KGHSH and CDR2 LQKENI. The CDR3 loop reads CASSRTGASYEQYF. In DNA, the CDR3 is TGTGCCAGCTCGCGGACAGGGGCGTCCTACGAGCAGTACTTC.

This clonotype is medium-sized. For a library built for alpha chains, this beta chain is a stray read; little rests on its size. The rearrangement links TRBV20-1 to TRBJ2-3; TRBD2 aligns across 10 bases. With V trimmed by 6 bases and J by 4 bases, 16 bases remained unmatched. Looked up from germline, CDR1 is DFQATT and CDR2 is SNEGSKA (reference sequence). This CDR3 has 17 amino acids. The CDR3 nucleotides are TGCAGTGCGCCTACTTTTAGCGGGAGGTCGGGCGCAGATACGCAGTATTTT. It codes for CSAPTFSGRSGADTQYF.